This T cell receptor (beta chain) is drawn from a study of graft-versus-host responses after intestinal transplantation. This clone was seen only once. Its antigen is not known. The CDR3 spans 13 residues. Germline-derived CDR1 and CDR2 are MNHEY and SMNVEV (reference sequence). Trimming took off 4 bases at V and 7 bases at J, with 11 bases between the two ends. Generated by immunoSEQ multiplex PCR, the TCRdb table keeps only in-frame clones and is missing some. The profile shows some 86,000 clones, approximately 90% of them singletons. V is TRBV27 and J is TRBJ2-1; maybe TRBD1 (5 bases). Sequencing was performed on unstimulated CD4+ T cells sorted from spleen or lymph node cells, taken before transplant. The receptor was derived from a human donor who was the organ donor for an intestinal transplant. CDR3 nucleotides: TGTGCCAGCAGTTCCCGCCAGGGAAATGAGCAGTTCTTC. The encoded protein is CASSSRQGNEQFF.